This T cell receptor (beta chain) was profiled in a study of blood T cell repertoires in COVID-19. Turning to the study itself: Researchers got acute and convalescent COVID-19 samples from the United States, Italy and Spain. T cells, B-cell-depleted T cells, or PBMCs provided the cDNA or gDNA that served as material.

In this sample, this clone turned up a few times. Assay: immunoSEQ multiplex PCR; the TCRdb copy retains only in-frame clones and omits some. Seen here are 150,000 or so clones, about 77% observed once, and the top ten hold roughly 9%. The sequence derives from a woman aged 45-65 years with active or convalescent COVID-19. Material for sequencing was peripheral blood.

CDR3 in amino acids: CATSAGEAGGPLGTQYF. CDR3 nucleotide sequence: TGTGCCACCAGTGCGGGTGAGGCGGGGGGGCCGCTCGGTACGCAGTATTTT. The rearrangement uses TRBV24-1 and TRBJ2-3; 9 nucleotides align to TRBD2. CDR1 is KGHDR and CDR2 is SFDVKD in the germline V gene. The V segment lost 5 bases and the J segment 8 bases; nucleotides outside the gene matches: 16. The CDR3 contains 17 residues.